The present entry profiles one T cell receptor beta chain with its context. Original methodology: Reference gene primers were amplified, and this amplification served to estimate nucleated cell counts. Libraries were prepared by immunoSEQ multiplex PCR; TCRdb keeps only in-frame clonotypes and omits some of them. The V and J calls and the clone size are those of that table, but D and trimming were determined from the DNA. The data contain about 190,000 clones, roughly 89% of them singletons. The sample comes from a study of blood T cell repertoires in COVID-19. Study context: Italy, Spain and the United States were the sources of the convalescent and acute COVID-19 samples. From T cells, B-cell-depleted T cells, or PBMCs came the material, which was cDNA or gDNA.

V dropped 3 bases and J dropped 2; count of bases not matched to a gene: 2. CDR1 and CDR2 (germline): SGDLS, YYNGEE. The CDR3 runs to 14 residues. This clonotype originated in a man between 45 and 60 years old with acute or convalescent COVID-19. The chain has TRBV9 and TRBJ1-3; TRBD1 matches at 7 bases. Sequenced sample: peripheral blood. In DNA form, the CDR3 reads TGTGCCAGCAGCGCCGGGACAGCTGGAAACACCATATATTTT. This translates into CASSAGTAGNTIYF.